The rows below give T cell receptor beta chains drawn from one sample of a study of blood T cell repertoires in COVID-19. Sequencing was performed with immunoSEQ multiplex PCR; in TCRdb, only in-frame clones are kept and a portion is missing. The table includes some 150,000 clones, 79% detected once. The specimen was peripheral blood. The source is a man aged 45 to 65 with active or convalescent COVID-19. CDR3s include the opening cysteine and the closing phenylalanine or tryptophan. The D gene is left open where the match is weak. Some rows have no size entry. The others give once, few or many, or a class for an expanded clone.

V gene	D gene	J gene	clone size	CDR3 DNA	CDR3 protein
TRBV3-1/TRBV3-2	-	TRBJ1-6	-	TGTGCCAGCAGCCATACCCGTGATAGGGGCCCGGATTCACCCCTCCACTTT	CASSHTRDRGPDSPLHF
TRBV19	-	TRBJ2-3	-	TGTGCCAGTAGTAGCTGGACAACTAGCACAGATACGCAGTATTTT	CASSSWTTSTDTQYF
TRBV9	TRBD1	TRBJ2-7	-	TGTGCCAGCAGCGCTTCGACAGGGCGGGCCGAGCAGTACTTC	CASSASTGRAEQYF
TRBV28	TRBD1	TRBJ1-4	once	TGTGCCAGCAACCCAGGACAGGGTGGGGATGAAAAACTGTTTTTT	CASNPGQGGDEKLFF
TRBV3-1/TRBV3-2	-	TRBJ1-5	-	TGTGCCAGCAGCCAAGACAGTTTCAATCAGCCCCAGCATTTT	CASSQDSFNQPQHF
TRBV19	-	TRBJ1-2	-	TGTGCCAGTAGTATGAGGTTTGGGGCCCCTGGATGGGACTATGGCTACACCTTC	CASSMRFGAPGWDYGYTF
TRBV28	-	TRBJ1-2	-	TGTGCCAGCAGTTTAAGGCAGACAGAGGAGTACTATGGCTACACCTTC	CASSLRQTEEYYGYTF
TRBV7-3	-	TRBJ1-4	-	TGTGCCAGCAGCTTAACAGCTGCGGGGGGTTATGGTAATGAAAAACTGTTTTTT	CASSLTAAGGYGNEKLFF
TRBV5-6	-	TRBJ2-2	-	TGTGCCAGCAGCGGTGACGGGACTCCCTTTGTAGTTGACACCGGGGAGCTGTTTTTT	CASSGDGTPFVVDTGELFF
TRBV7-7	TRBD2	TRBJ2-2	few	TGTGCTAGCAGCTTAAGGACTAGCGGGAGAGGGGAGCTGTTTTTT	CASSLRTSGRGELFF
TRBV2	-	TRBJ1-2	-	TGTGCCAGCAGTGAAGCGTCTAGGACATTGGATATCTATGGCTACACCTTC	CASSEASRTLDIYGYTF
TRBV7-9	-	TRBJ2-1	-	TGTGCCAGCAGCTTCGGGTACAATGAGCAGTTCTTC	CASSFGYNEQFF
TRBV6-5	TRBD2	TRBJ2-1	-	TGTGCCAGCAGCAACAGACTAGCGGGAGGTGAGCAGTTCTTC	CASSNRLAGGEQFF
TRBV3-1/TRBV3-2	TRBD1	TRBJ1-6	-	TGTGCCAGCAGCCGGGACAGCCACTCACCCCTCCACTTT	CASSRDSHSPLHF
TRBV6-5	TRBD1	TRBJ1-6	once	TGTGCCAGCAGTTCGCAGGGGGGTAATTCACCCCTCCACTTT	CASSSQGGNSPLHF
TRBV4-1	-	TRBJ1-5	-	TGCGCCAGCAGCCAAGGGCAGGGTGATCAGCCCCAGCATTTT	CASSQGQGDQPQHF
TRBV18	-	TRBJ2-3	once	TGTGCCAGCTCACCACAGGGGTCTAGCACAGATACGCAGTATTTT	CASSPQGSSTDTQYF
TRBV3-1/TRBV3-2	-	TRBJ2-4	-	TGTGCCAGCAGCCCTGCGCTAGGAGGAAACATTCAGTACTTC	CASSPALGGNIQYF
TRBV3-1/TRBV3-2	-	TRBJ2-2	-	TGTGCCAGCAGCCCTTCTAGAAACACCGGGGAGCTGTTTTTT	CASSPSRNTGELFF
TRBV7-8	TRBD1	TRBJ2-7	-	TGTGCCAGCAGCTTTAGGGGAACAGGGGTCTCCCTCTCCGAGCAGTACTTC	CASSFRGTGVSLSEQYF
TRBV11-3	TRBD2	TRBJ2-1	-	TGTGCCAGCCAACGGACTAGCGGGTCCTACAATGAGCAGTTCTTC	CASQRTSGSYNEQFF
TRBV7-9	-	TRBJ1-2	once	TGTGCCAGCAGCCCCGACGGGAACTATGGCTACACCTTC	CASSPDGNYGYTF